The 7 T cell receptor beta chains reported below all come from one sample, sequenced in a study of early T cells in non-severe SARS-CoV-2 infection (dated by TCRdb to the early 2020s). Library preparation employed 5' RACE. The sequencer listed for this sample is NextSeq 500. In TCRdb, the public reads were trimmed at Q25 with fastp and aligned with MiXCR, with productive beta chains retained. Each record represents a unique CDR3 protein, reported with the most common genes and DNA among its rows. Across this sample there are under 60,000 distinct CDR3 sequences, with 13% seen only once. About a tenth of the sample is taken by the ten largest. Source material: whole blood. The source of these receptors is an adult who was a healthcare worker with PCR-confirmed SARS-CoV-2 infection or an uninfected control (not recorded which).

This clonotype was recorded at least ten times. The V call is TRBV27, the J call TRBJ2-1, with a weak D call TRBD1 (7 bases). This CDR3 has 17 amino acids. Trimming cost V 4 bases and J 4 bases, with 20 bases left between them. Per the germline V gene, CDR1 is MNHEY and CDR2 is SMNVEV (reference sequence). The DNA of the CDR3 is TGTGCCAGCAGTTCGCTACGGGGCAGGGGGAGGTACAATGAGCAGTTCTTC. This encodes CASSSLRGRGRYNEQFF.

The chain has TRBV6-5 and TRBJ1-2; 9 nucleotides agree with TRBD1. The CDR3 has 18 residues. J gave up 5 bases and V 0 bases, and 13 bases lay outside the gene matches. Germline loops: CDR1 MNHEY, CDR2 SVGAGI. The CDR3 loop reads CASSYSSGTGKKGYGYTF. CDR3 nucleotide sequence: TGTGCCAGCAGTTACTCAAGCGGGACAGGGAAAAAGGGATATGGCTACACCTTC.

This CDR3 is CASSLSGTEQFF. The CDR3 DNA is TGTGCCAGCAGCTTATCTGGGACAGAGCAGTTCTTC. V is TRBV7-2 and J is TRBJ2-1, with a weak D call TRBD1 (6 bases). Trimming removed 2 bases from V and 10 bases from J, with 9 bases in between. Germline V lookup: CDR1 SGHTA, CDR2 FQGNSA. The CDR3 is 12 residues long.

This clonotype was seen repeatedly, ten times or more. The rearrangement links TRBV7-2 to TRBJ2-1; D is ambiguous. This CDR3 has 17 amino acids. V lost 0 bases and J 2 bases, leaving 14 bases between the germline ends. Germline V gene data show CDR1 as SGHTA and CDR2 as FQGNSA. The CDR3 is CASSLAVLRRPYNEQFF. The CDR3 region has the DNA TGTGCCAGCAGCTTAGCAGTCCTCCGAAGGCCCTACAATGAGCAGTTCTTC.

This clonotype was counted a few times. The V call is TRBV20-1, the J call TRBJ2-3, with 10 bases lining up with TRBD2. The V and J ends lost 6 bases and 5 bases, in that order; junction bases with no gene match: 8. The CDR3 length is 14 residues. The V gene's germline CDR1 is DFQATT and CDR2 SNEGSKA (reference sequence). As DNA, the CDR3 is TGCAGTGCGAATCTAGCGGGAGTAGGAGATACGCAGTATTTT. It is translated as CSANLAGVGDTQYF.

A few counts support this clonotype. The chain joins TRBV28 to TRBJ1-2, with 10 bases fitting TRBD1. The trim removed 2 bases at V and 6 bases at J, leaving 3 bases unmatched. The V gene's germline CDR1 is MDHEN and CDR2 SYDVKM. The CDR3 is 14 residues long. CDR3 residues: CASSLGTGANGYTF. The CDR3 nucleotides are TGTGCCAGCAGTTTAGGGACAGGGGCGAATGGCTACACCTTC.

CDR3 coding DNA: TGTGCCAGCAACGCCAGGGGTTTTGAAAAACTGTTTTTT. This sequence encodes CASNARGFEKLFF. The rearrangement links TRBV28 to TRBJ1-4, with D maybe TRBD1 (6 bases). Trimming stripped 7 bases from V and 7 bases from J, with 13 bases between. This CDR3 region has 13 residues. The germline V gene has CDR1 MDHEN and CDR2 SYDVKM.